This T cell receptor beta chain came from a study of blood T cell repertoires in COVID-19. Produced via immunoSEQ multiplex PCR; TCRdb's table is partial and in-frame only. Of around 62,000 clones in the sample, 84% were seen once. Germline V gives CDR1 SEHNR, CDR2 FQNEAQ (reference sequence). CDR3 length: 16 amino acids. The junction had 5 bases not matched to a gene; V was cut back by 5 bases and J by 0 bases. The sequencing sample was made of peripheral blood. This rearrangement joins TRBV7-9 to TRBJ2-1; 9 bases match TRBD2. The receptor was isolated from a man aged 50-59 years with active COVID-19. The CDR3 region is CASSPQRGVSYNEQFF. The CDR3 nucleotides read TGTGCCAGCAGCCCCCAGCGGGGGGTCTCCTACAATGAGCAGTTCTTC.